The 8 T cell receptor beta chains below come from one sample, sequenced in a study of beta chain features in type 1 diabetes. Reverse transcribing all isolated RNA meant expressed TCRB transcripts were sequenced. The protocol was immunoSEQ multiplex PCR, while the TCRdb copy is restricted to in-frame clones and leaves out a portion. This sample carries around 58,000 clones, roughly 60% of them seen once, and the ten largest clones take 2.2%. The sequenced sample was Tregs from blood. These receptors originate from a young woman in good health.

V is TRBV2 and J is TRBJ1-1; unclear D gene. The CDR3 is 14 amino acids. From germline, CDR1 is SNHLY and CDR2 FYNNEI. Trimming left V 3 bases short and J 1 base short, with 9 bases between. CDR3 protein: CASSDRRRNTEAFF. CDR3 in DNA: TGTGCCAGCAGTGATCGGAGGAGGAACACTGAAGCTTTCTTT.

In its sample, this clone was seen once. V and J are TRBV7-3 and TRBJ1-1; tentative D call: TRBD1 (5 bases). The CDR3 runs 14 residues. CDR1 is SGHTA and CDR2 is FQGTGA in the germline V gene. The V end lost 5 bases, the J end lost 4 bases, and 14 bases lay between the germline ends. Written as DNA, the CDR3 is TGTGCCAGCAGCCCAGGGTCCGGGAGCACTGAAGCTTTCTTT. Translated: CASSPGSGSTEAFF.

This chain links TRBV5-6 with TRBJ2-7, with 8 bases matching TRBD1. Germline CDR1 is SGHDT and CDR2 is YYEEEE. Losses at the gene ends were 2 bases for V and 4 bases for J; bases not matched to a gene: 8. The CDR3 covers 15 residues. CDR3 coding DNA: TGTGCCAGCAGCTTCTATGACAGGGGCAGATACGAGCAGTACTTC. Protein sequence: CASSFYDRGRYEQYF.

This clone appeared a few times. The rearrangement links TRBV7-2 to TRBJ1-2; D unclear. CDR1 is SGHTA, CDR2 FQGNSA, per germline. CDR3 size: 14 residues. Deletions cut 3 bases from V and 4 bases from J, with 12 bases between. The CDR3 coding sequence is TGTGCCAGCAGCTTTGGCCCTCATGTCTATGGCTACACCTTC. This codes for CASSFGPHVYGYTF.

This clone occurred a few times. The rearrangement links TRBV11-1 to TRBJ2-5; the match to TRBD2 covers 9 bases. The trim removed 4 bases at V and 7 bases at J, leaving 10 bases unmatched. The CDR3 contains 15 residues. CDR1 is SGHAT and CDR2 is FQDESV in the germline V gene (reference sequence). The CDR3 sequence is CASSSAGGAGGTQYF. In nucleotides, the CDR3 is TGTGCCAGCAGCTCGGCGGGGGGGGCCGGCGGGACCCAGTACTTC.

The rearrangement joins TRBV7-9 to TRBJ1-1; 7 bases map to TRBD1. The germline V gene encodes CDR1 SEHNR and CDR2 FQNEAQ (reference sequence). V was clipped by 5 bases and J by 1 base; unmatched bases: 4. This CDR3 contains 14 residues. The chain's CDR3 is CASSNRGGNTEAFF. The CDR3 bases are TGTGCCAGCAGCAACAGGGGAGGGAACACTGAAGCTTTCTTT.

This clone appeared a few times. This sequence joins TRBV10-3 and TRBJ2-5; D is undetermined. This CDR3 has 13 amino acids. CDR1 is ENHRY and CDR2 is SYGVKD in the germline V gene. Between the trimmed V and J ends, which lost 10 bases and 0 bases, there was a span of 12 bases. CDR3 sequence reads: CASSLTHQETQYF. CDR3 bases: TGTGCCAGCAGCCTAACTCACCAAGAGACCCAGTACTTC.

By its share, this clone is medium-sized. V gene TRBV5-1 combines with J gene TRBJ2-1; the D gene is possibly TRBD1 (6 bases). The CDR3 covers 14 residues. Trimming cost V 1 base and J 9 bases, with 14 bases left between them. From germline, CDR1 is SGHRS and CDR2 YFSETQ. CDR3: CASSLITVGAEQFF. DNA for the CDR3: TGCGCCAGCAGCTTGATAACAGTGGGGGCTGAGCAGTTCTTC.